This T cell receptor (beta chain) was sequenced for a study of identical twins. There are many counts of this clonotype. No antigen is known for it. Study-level findings and limits: In beta out-of-frame sequences, the excess sharing between twins was weaker.

V shed 6 bases and J shed 4 bases, with 6 bases lying between them. Per germline, CDR1 MNHEY and CDR2 SMNVEV (reference sequence). The CDR3 loop spans 12 amino acids. TCRdb called the 5' RACE reads again in MiXCR, with one record for every CDR3 protein. The data contain some 230,000 distinct CDR3 sequences, 5.5% to 7.5% of them singletons. The same sample was also studied in work on T cells expressing NK-cell markers. That report notes: Six or seven donors had dominant NKG2C+ clonotypes that comprised about 1.0-8% of their CD8+ T cells. A handful of donors showed these clonotypes also leading the CD3+CD56-NKG2C+ fraction.

The sample comprised CD8+ T cells sorted from blood. The rearrangement joins TRBV27 to TRBJ2-2; no clear D. This sequence originates from a woman aged 18-29 years in good health. In DNA, the CDR3 is TGTGCCAGCAGGAAAAGCACCGGGGAGCTGTTTTTT. It specifies CASRKSTGELFF.